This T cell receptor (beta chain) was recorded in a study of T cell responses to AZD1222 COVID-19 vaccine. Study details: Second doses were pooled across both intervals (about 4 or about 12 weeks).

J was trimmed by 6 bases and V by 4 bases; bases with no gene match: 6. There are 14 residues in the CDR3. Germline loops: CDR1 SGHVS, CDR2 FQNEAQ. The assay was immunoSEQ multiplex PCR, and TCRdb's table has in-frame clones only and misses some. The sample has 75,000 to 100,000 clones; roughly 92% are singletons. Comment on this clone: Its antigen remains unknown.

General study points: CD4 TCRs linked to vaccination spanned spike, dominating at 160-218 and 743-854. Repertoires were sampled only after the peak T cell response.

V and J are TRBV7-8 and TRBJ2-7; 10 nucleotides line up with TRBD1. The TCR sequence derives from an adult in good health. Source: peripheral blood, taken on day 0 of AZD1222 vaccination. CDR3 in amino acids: CASSSWGQGPEQYF. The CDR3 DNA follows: TGTGCCAGCAGCTCCTGGGGACAGGGGCCCGAGCAGTACTTC.